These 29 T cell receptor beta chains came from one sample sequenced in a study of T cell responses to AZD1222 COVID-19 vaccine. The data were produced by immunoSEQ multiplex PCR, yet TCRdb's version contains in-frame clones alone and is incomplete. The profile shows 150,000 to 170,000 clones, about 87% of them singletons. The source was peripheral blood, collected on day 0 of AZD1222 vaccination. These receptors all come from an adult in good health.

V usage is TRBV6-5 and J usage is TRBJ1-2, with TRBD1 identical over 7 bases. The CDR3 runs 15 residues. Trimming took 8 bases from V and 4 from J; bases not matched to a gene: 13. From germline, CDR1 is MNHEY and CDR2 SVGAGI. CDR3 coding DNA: TGTGCCAGCGTCGGGGGGCCGGACAGGTTCTATGGCTACACCTTC. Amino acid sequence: CASVGGPDRFYGYTF.

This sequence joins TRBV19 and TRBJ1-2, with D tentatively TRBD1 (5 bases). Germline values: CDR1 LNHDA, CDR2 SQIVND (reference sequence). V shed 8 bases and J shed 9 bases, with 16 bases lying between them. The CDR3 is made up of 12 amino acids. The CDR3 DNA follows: TGTGCCAGTTCCGGACAAAACGCTCGCTACACCTTC. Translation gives CASSGQNARYTF.

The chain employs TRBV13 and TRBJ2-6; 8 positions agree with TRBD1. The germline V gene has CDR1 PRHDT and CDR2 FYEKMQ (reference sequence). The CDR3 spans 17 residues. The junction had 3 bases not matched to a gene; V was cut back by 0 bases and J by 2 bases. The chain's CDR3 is CASSLGRGQAGANVLTF. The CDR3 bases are TGTGCCAGCAGCTTAGGCAGGGGGCAGGCTGGGGCCAACGTCCTGACTTTC.

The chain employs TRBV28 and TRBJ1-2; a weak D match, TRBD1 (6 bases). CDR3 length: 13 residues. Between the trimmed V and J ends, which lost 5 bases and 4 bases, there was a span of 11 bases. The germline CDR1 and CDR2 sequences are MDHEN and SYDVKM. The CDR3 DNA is TGTGCCAGCAGTCCAGACAGGTTCTATGGCTACACCTTC. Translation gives CASSPDRFYGYTF.

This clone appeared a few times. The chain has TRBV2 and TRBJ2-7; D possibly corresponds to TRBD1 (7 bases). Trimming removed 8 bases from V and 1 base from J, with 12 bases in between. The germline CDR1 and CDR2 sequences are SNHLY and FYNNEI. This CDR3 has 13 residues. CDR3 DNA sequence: TGTGCCAGCGGGGGGACAGAGTCCTACGAGCAGTACTTC. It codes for CASGGTESYEQYF.

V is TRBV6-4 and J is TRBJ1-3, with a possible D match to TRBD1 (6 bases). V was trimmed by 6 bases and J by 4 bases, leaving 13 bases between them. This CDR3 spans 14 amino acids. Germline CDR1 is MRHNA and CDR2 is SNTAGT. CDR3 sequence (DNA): TGTGCCAGCAGGGGGGGGCACTTGGGAAACACCATATATTTT. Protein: CASRGGHLGNTIYF.

This CDR3 reads CASSLDLGVTSEAFF. In DNA, the CDR3 is TGCGCCAGCAGCTTGGATCTAGGCGTTACCTCTGAAGCTTTCTTT. The chain employs TRBV5-1 and TRBJ1-1; D is uncertain. Germline CDR1 SGHRS, CDR2 YFSETQ. Trimming removed 0 bases at V and 6 bases at J, with 15 bases between. CDR3 length equals 15 residues.

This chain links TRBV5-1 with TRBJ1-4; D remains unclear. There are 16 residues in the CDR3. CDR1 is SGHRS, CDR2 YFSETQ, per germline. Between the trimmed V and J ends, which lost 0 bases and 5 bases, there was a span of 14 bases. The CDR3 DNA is TGCGCCAGCAGCTTGGGTGCGAGGCAGCCAAATGAAAAACTGTTTTTT. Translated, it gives CASSLGARQPNEKLFF.

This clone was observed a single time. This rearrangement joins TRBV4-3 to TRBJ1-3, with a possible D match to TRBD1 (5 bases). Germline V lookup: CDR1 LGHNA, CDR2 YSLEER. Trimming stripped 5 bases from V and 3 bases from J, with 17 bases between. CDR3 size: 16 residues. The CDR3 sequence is CASSSQFGTGGNTIYF. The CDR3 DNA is TGCGCCAGCAGCTCACAATTCGGGACTGGTGGAAACACCATATATTTT.

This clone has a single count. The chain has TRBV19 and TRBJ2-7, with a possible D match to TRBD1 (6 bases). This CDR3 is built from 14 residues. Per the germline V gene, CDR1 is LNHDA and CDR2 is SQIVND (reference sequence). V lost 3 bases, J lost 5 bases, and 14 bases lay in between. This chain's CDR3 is CASSISQGMNEQYF. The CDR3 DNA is TGTGCCAGTAGTATTTCACAGGGCATGAACGAGCAGTACTTC.

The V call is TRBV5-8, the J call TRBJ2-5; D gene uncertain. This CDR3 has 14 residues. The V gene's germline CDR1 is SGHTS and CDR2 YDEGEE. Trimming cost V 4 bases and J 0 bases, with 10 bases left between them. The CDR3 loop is CASSPRRYQETQYF. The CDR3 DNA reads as TGTGCCAGCAGCCCCCGGCGTTACCAAGAGACCCAGTACTTC.

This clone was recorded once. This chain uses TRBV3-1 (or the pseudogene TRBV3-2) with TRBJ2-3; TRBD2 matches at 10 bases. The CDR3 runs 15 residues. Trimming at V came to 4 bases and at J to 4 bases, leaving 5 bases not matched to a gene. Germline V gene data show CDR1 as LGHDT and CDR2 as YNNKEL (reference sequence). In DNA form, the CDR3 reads TGTGCCAGCAGCCCATTAGCGGGGGGCGCAGATACGCAGTATTTT. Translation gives CASSPLAGGADTQYF.

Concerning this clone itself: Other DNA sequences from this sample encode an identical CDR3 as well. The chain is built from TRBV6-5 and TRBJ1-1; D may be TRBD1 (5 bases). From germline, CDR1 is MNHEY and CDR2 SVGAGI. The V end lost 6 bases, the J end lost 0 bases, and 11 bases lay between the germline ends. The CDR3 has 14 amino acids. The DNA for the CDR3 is TGTGCCAGCAGACGGACGGGGGTGAACACTGAAGCTTTCTTT. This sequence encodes CASRRTGVNTEAFF.

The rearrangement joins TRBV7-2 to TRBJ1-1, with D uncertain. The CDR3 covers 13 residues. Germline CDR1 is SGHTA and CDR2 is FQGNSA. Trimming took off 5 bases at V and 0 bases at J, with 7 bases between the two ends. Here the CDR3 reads CASSLAMNTEAFF. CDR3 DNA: TGTGCCAGCAGCCTCGCGATGAACACTGAAGCTTTCTTT.

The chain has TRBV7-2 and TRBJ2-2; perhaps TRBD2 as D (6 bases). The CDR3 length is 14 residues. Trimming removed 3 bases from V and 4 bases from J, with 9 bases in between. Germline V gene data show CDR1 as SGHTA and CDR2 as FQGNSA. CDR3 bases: TGTGCCAGCAGCTTTATCGGGGGCACCGGGGAGCTGTTTTTT. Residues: CASSFIGGTGELFF.

The CDR3 nucleotides read TGTGCCAGCAGTGACAGGACGAGCAATCAGCCCCAGCATTTT. Translating gives CASSDRTSNQPQHF. The chain links TRBV2 to TRBJ1-5, with D uncertain. V lost 3 bases and J 1 base, leaving 7 bases between the germline ends. This CDR3 has 14 residues. In germline, CDR1 is SNHLY, CDR2 FYNNEI.

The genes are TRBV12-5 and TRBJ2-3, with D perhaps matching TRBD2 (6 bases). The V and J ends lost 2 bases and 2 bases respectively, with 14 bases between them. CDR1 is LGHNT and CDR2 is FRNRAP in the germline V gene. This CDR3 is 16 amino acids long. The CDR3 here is CASGLSVGGHTDTQYF. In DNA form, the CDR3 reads TGTGCTAGTGGTTTGTCGGTGGGGGGTCACACAGATACGCAGTATTTT.

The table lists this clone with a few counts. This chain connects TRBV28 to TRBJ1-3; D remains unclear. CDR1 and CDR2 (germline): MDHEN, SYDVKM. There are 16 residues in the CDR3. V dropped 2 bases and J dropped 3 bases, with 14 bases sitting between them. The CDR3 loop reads CASSLGLMMSGNTIYF. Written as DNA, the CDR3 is TGTGCCAGCAGTTTAGGACTGATGATGAGTGGAAACACCATATATTTT.

The CDR3 protein is CASSWGPGEETQYF. CDR3 in DNA: TGCGCCAGCAGCTGGGGTCCGGGCGAAGAGACCCAGTACTTC. The rearrangement uses TRBV5-1 and TRBJ2-5; the D is unclear. Trimming took 3 bases from V and 3 from J, leaving 12 bases between them. The CDR3 covers 14 residues. Germline CDR1 is SGHRS and CDR2 is YFSETQ.

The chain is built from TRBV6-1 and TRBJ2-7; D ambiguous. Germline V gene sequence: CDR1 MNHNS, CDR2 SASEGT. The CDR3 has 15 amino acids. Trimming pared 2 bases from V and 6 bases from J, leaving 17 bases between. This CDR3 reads CASSEIRAGFSEQYF. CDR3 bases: TGTGCCAGCAGTGAAATTCGGGCCGGTTTCAGCGAGCAGTACTTC.

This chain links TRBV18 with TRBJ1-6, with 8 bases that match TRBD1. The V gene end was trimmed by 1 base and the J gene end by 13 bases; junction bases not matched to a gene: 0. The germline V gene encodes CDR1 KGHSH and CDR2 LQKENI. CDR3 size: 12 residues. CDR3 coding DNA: TGTGCCAGCTCACCACGGGACAGGCCCCTCCACTTT. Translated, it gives CASSPRDRPLHF. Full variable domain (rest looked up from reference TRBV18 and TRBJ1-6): NAGVMQNPRHLVRRRGQEARLRCSPMKGHSHVYWYRQLPEEGLKFMVYLQKENIIDESGMPKERFSAEFPKEGPSILRIQQVVRGDSAAYFCASSPRDRPLHFGNGTRLTVT.

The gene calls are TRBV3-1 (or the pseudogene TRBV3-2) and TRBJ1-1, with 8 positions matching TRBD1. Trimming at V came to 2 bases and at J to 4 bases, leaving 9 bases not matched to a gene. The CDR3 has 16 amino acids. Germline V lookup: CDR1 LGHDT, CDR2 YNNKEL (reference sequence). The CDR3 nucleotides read TGTGCCAGCAGCCAAAGGTCCCGGACAGGGTCCACTGAAGCTTTCTTT. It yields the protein CASSQRSRTGSTEAFF.

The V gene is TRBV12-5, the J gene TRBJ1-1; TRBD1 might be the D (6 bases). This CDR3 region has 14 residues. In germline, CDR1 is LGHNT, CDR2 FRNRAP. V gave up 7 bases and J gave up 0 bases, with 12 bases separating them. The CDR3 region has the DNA TGTGCTAGTGCCCTGGACAGCTTGAACACTGAAGCTTTCTTT. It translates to CASALDSLNTEAFF.

This CDR3 reads CASSLYSGSSYNSPLHF. The CDR3 bases are TGTGCCAGCAGCTTATATAGCGGAAGCTCCTATAATTCACCCCTCCACTTT. The chain joins TRBV11-2 to TRBJ1-6; D uncertain. V was trimmed by 2 bases and J by 0 bases, leaving 11 bases between them. In germline, CDR1 is SGHAT, CDR2 FQNNGV. The CDR3 is 17 amino acids. The complete variable domain, with remaining parts taken from reference TRBV11-2 and TRBJ1-6, reads EAGVAQSPRYKIIEKRQSVAFWCNPISGHATLYWYQQILGQGPKLLIQFQNNGVVDDSQLPKDRFSAERLKGVDSTLKIQPAKLEDSAVYLCASSLYSGSSYNSPLHFGNGTRLTVT.

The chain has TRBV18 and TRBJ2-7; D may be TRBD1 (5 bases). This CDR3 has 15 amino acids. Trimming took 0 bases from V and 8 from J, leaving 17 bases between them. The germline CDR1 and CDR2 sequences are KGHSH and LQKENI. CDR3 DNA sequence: TGTGCCAGCTCACCACCGAATAGGGCCGCGGACAAGCAGTACTTC. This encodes CASSPPNRAADKQYF. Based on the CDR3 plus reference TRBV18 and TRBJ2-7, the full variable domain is NAGVMQNPRHLVRRRGQEARLRCSPMKGHSHVYWYRQLPEEGLKFMVYLQKENIIDESGMPKERFSAEFPKEGPSILRIQQVVRGDSAAYFCASSPPNRAADKQYFGPGTRLTVT.

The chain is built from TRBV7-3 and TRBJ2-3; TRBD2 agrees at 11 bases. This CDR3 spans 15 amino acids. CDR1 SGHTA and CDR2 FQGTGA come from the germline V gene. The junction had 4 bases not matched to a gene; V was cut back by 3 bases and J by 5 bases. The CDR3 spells CASSFSSGGLDTQYF. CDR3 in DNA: TGTGCCAGCAGCTTTTCTAGCGGGGGGTTAGATACGCAGTATTTT.

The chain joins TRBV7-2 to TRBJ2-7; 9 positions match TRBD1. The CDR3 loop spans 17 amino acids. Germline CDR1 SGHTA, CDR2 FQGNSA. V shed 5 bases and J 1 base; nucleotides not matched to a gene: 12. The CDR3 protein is CASSPRAGTGWSYEQYF. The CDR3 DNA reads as TGTGCCAGCAGCCCGAGAGCCGGGACAGGGTGGTCCTACGAGCAGTACTTC. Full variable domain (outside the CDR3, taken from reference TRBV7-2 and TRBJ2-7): GAGVSQSPSNKVTEKGKDVELRCDPISGHTALYWYRQSLGQGLEFLIYFQGNSAPDKSGLPSDRFSAERTGGSVSTLTIQRTQQEDSAVYLCASSPRAGTGWSYEQYFGPGTRLTVT.

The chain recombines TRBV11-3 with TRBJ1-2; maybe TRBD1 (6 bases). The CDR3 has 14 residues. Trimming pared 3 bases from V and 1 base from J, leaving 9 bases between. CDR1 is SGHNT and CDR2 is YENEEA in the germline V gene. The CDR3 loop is CASSFWGLNYGYTF. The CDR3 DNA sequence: TGTGCCAGCAGCTTCTGGGGGCTTAACTATGGCTACACCTTC.

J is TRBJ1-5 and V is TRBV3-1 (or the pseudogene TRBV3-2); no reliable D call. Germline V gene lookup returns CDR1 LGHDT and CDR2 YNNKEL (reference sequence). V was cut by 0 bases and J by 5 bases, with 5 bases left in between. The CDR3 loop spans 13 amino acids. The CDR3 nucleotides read TGTGCCAGCAGCCAAGATGGTGATCAGCCCCAGCATTTT. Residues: CASSQDGDQPQHF.